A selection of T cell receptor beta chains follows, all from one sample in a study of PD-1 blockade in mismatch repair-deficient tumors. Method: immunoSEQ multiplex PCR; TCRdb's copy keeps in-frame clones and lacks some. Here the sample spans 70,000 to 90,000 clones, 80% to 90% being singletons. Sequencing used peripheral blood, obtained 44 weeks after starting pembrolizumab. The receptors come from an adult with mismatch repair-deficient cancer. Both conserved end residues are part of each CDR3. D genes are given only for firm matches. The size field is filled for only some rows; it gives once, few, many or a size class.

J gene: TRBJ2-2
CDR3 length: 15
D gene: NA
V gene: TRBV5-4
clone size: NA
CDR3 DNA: TGTGCCAGCAGCCCCCCGGCAGGGAACACCGGGGAGCTGTTTTTT
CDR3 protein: CASSPPAGNTGELFF

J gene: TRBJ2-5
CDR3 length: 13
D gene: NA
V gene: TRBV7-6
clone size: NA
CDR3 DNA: TGTGCCAGCAGCTCGGCCCCTGGGGAGACCCAGTACTTC
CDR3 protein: CASSSAPGETQYF

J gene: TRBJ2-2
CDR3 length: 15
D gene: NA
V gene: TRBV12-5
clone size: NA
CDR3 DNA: TGTGCTAGTGGTTTGGTAGACTTCGGCCCCGGGGAGCTGTTTTTT
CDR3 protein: CASGLVDFGPGELFF

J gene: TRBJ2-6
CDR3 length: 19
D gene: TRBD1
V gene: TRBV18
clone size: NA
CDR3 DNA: TGTGCCAGCTCACCACCGAAGACAGGGCGGATCTCTGGGGCCAACGTCCTGACTTTC
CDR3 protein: CASSPPKTGRISGANVLTF

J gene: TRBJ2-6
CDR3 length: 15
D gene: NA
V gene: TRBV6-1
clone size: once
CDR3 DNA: TGTGCCAGCAATACGTGGGGATCTGGGGCCAACGTCCTGACTTTC
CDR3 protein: CASNTWGSGANVLTF

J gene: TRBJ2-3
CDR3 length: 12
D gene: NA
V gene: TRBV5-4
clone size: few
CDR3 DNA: TGTGCCAGCAGCTTCCGAACAGATACGCAGTATTTT
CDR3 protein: CASSFRTDTQYF

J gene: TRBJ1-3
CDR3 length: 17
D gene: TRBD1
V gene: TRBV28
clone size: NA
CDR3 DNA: TGTGCCAGCAGTGCGAGACAGGGGGCGATATCTGGAAACACCATATATTTT
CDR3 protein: CASSARQGAISGNTIYF

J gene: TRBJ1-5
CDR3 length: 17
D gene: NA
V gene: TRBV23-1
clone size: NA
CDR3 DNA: TGCGCCAGCAGTCAATCTGGCTCGGGGCATAGCAATCAGCCCCAGCATTTT
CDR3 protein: CASSQSGSGHSNQPQHF

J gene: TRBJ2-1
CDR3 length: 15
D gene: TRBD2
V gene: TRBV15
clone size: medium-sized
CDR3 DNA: TGTGCCACCAGCAGAGTAGCGGGCGGAGCCGATGAGCAGTTCTTC
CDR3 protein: CATSRVAGGADEQFF

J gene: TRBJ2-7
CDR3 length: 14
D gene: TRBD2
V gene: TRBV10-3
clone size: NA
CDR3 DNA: TGTGCCATCAGTGACGGACTAGGCTCCTACGAGCAGTACTTC
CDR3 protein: CAISDGLGSYEQYF

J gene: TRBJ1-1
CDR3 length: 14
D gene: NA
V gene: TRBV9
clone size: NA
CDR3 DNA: TGTGCCAGCAGCGGAACACAGGGGAACACTGAAGCTTTCTTT
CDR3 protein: CASSGTQGNTEAFF

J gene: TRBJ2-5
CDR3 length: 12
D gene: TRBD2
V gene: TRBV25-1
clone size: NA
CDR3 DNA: TGTGCCAGCATGCGGGGGGGGGAGACCCAGTACTTC
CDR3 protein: CASMRGGETQYF

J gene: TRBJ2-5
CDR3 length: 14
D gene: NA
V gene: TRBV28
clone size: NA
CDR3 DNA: TGTGCCAGCAGCGTTCCGACAGGCCTAAAGACCCAGTACTTC
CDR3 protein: CASSVPTGLKTQYF

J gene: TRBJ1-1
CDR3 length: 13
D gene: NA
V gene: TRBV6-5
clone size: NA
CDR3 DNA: TGTGCCAGCAGCACCTCCGGGGGCACTGAAGCTTTCTTT
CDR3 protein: CASSTSGGTEAFF

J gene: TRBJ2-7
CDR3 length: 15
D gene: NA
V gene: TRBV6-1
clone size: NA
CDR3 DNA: TGTGCCAGCAGTGAAGTGGCGGTGGGCCGCTACGAGCAGTACTTC
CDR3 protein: CASSEVAVGRYEQYF

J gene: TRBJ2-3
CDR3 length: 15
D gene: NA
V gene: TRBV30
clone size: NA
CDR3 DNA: TGTGCCTGGAGCACTAGGACAGCGAGCACAGATACGCAGTATTTT
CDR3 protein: CAWSTRTASTDTQYF

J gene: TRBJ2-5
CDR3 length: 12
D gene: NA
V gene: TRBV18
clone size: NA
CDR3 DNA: TGTGCCAGCTCCCCACGGAGAGAGACCCAGTACTTC
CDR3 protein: CASSPRRETQYF

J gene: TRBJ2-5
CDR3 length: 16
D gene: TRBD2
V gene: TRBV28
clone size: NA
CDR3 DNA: TGTGCCAGCAGTTTGTGGACTAGCGGGAGCTTGCTGACCCAGTACTTC
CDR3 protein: CASSLWTSGSLLTQYF

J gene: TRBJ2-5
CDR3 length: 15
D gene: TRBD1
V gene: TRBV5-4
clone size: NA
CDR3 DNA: TGTGCCAGCAGAAAAACAGGGGGCGCGGGGGAGACCCAGTACTTC
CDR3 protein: CASRKTGGAGETQYF

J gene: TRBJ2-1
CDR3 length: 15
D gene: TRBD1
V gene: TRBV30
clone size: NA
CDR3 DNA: TGTGCCGGTACATCCGGGACAGGGGATCACAATGAGCAGTTCTTC
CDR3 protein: CAGTSGTGDHNEQFF

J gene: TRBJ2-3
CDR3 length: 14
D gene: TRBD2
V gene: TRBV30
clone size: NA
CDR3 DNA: TGTGCCTGGAGAACGTCGAGGGAGGGTGATACGCAGTATTTT
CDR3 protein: CAWRTSREGDTQYF

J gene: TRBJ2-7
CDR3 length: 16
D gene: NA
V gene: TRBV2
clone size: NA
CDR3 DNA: TGTGCCAGCAGCTCCGGGGGCGGGACGGTGGCTGGGGAGCAGTACTTC
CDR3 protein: CASSSGGGTVAGEQYF

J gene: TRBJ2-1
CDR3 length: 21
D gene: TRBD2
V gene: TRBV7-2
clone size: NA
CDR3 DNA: TGTGCCAGCAGCTTAGCCCCCGTCCAAGCGGGAGGTCCCGCCAATTACAATGAGCAGTTCTTC
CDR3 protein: CASSLAPVQAGGPANYNEQFF

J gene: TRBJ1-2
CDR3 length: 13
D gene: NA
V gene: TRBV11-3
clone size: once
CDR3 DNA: TGTGCCAGCAGCCCCGACGGAAACTATGGCTACACCTTC
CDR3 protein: CASSPDGNYGYTF

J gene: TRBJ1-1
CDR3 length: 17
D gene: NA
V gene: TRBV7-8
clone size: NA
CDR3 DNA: TGTGCCAGCAGCGGGGACCCTCCACGCATGGGCGACACTGAAGCTTTCTTT
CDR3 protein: CASSGDPPRMGDTEAFF

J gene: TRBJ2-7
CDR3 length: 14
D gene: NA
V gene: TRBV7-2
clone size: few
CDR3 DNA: TGTGCCAGCAGCTTAGACCCCCTAACTTCCGAGCAGTACTTC
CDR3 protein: CASSLDPLTSEQYF

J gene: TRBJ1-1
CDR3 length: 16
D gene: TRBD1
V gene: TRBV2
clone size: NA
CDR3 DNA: TGTGCCAGCAGTGGTTCAGTCGGGACAGAGAACACTGAAGCTTTCTTT
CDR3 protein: CASSGSVGTENTEAFF

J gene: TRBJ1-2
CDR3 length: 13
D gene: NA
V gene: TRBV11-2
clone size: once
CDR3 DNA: TGTGCCAGCAGCTCCCTCAGGGGCGGTCGGTACACCTTC
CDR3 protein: CASSSLRGGRYTF

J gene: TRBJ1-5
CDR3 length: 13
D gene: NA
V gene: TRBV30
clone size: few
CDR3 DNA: TGTGCCTGGAGTGTACAGGGAAATCAGCCCCAGCATTTT
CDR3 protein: CAWSVQGNQPQHF

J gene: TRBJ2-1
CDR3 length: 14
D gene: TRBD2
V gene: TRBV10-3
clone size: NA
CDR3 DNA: TGTGCCATCACAGTAACTAGCGGGAGAGGTGGGCAGTTCTTC
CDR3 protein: CAITVTSGRGGQFF

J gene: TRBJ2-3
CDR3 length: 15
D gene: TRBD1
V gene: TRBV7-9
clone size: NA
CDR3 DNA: TGTGCCAGCAGCCCCGGGACAGGGGATGCGCATACGCAGTATTTT
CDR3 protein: CASSPGTGDAHTQYF

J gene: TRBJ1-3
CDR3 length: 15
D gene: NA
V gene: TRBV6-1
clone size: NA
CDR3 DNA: TGTGCCAGCAGTGAAAAAATAGAATCTGGAAACACCATATATTTT
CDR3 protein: CASSEKIESGNTIYF

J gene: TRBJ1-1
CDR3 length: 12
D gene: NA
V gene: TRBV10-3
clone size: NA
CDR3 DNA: TGTGCCATCAGCTCATGGGACACTGAAGCTTTCTTT
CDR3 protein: CAISSWDTEAFF

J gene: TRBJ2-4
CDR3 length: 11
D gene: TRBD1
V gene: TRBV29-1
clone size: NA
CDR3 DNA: TGCAGCGTTGAAGACGGGACAGCGAAGTACTTC
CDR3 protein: CSVEDGTAKYF

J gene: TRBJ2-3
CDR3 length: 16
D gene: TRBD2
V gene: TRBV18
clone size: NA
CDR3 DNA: TGTGCCAGCTCACCAAGGACTAGCGGGAGCACAGATACGCAGTATTTT
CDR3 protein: CASSPRTSGSTDTQYF

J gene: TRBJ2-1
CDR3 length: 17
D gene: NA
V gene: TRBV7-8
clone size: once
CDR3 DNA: TGTGCCAGCACCCGGAGCGATGACAGGTCCCCCTACAATGAGCAGTTCTTC
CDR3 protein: CASTRSDDRSPYNEQFF

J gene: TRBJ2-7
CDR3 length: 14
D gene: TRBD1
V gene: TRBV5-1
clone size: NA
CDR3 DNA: TGCGCCAGCAGCTCGGGACAGGGATCCTACGAGCAGTACTTC
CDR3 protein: CASSSGQGSYEQYF

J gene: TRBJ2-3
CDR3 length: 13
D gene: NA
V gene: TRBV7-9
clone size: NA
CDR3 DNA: TGTGCCAGCAGCCCCCCTAGCACAGATACGCAGTATTTT
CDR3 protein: CASSPPSTDTQYF

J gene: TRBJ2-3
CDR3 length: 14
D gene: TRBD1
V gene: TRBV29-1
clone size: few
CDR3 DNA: TGCAGCGTTTCCGTTCAGGGGGTGGGAGATACGCAGTATTTT
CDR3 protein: CSVSVQGVGDTQYF

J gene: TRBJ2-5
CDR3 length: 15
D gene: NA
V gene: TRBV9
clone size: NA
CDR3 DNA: TGTGCCAGCAGCTATACCGATCGACAGCAAGAGACCCAGTACTTC
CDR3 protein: CASSYTDRQQETQYF

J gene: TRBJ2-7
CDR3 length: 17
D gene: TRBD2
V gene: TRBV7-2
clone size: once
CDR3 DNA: TGTGCCAGCAGCGCGAAAAGACTAGCGGGATATGCCTACGAGCAGTACTTC
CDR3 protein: CASSAKRLAGYAYEQYF

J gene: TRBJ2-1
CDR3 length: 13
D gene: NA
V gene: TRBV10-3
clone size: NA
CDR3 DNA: TGTGCCATCAGTGAGTCGGGCCACAAAGAGCAGTTCTTC
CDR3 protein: CAISESGHKEQFF

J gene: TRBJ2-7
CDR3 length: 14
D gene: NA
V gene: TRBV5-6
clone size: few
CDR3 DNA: TGTGCCAGCAGCTGGACCGGGACACAGTACGAGCAGTACTTC
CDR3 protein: CASSWTGTQYEQYF

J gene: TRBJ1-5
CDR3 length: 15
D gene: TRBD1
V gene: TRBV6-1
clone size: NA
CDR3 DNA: TGTGCCAGCATGGTTGGACAGGGGAGCAATCAGCCCCAGCATTTT
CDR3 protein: CASMVGQGSNQPQHF

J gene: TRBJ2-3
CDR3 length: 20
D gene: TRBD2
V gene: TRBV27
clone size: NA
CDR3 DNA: TGTGCCAGCAGTTTACTTCCCCGGACTAGCAACTCCCTTAACACAGATACGCAGTATTTT
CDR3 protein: CASSLLPRTSNSLNTDTQYF

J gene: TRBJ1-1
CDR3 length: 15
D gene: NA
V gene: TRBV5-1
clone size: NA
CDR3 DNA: TGCGCCAGCAGCTTGCCCGCCGGCATGAACACTGAAGCTTTCTTT
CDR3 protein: CASSLPAGMNTEAFF

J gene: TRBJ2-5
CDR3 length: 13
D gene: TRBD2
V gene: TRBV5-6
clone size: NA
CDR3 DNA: TGTGCCAGTAGCGGGAGTTGGCAAGAGACCCAGTACTTC
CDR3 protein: CASSGSWQETQYF

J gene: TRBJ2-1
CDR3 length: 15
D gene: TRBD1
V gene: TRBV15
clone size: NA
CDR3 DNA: TGTGCCACCAGCGCCCCCTCGAAAGCGCGGGACAGGGTGTTCTTC
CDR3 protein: CATSAPSKARDRVFF

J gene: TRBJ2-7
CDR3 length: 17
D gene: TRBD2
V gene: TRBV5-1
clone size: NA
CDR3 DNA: TGCGCCAGCAGCACCCGCGGGGGGGGCGGGGAATCCTACGAGCAGTACTTC
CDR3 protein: CASSTRGGGGESYEQYF

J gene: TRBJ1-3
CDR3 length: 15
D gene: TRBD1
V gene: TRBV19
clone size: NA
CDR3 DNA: TGTGCCAGTAGCGGACAGGGGGCCTCTGGAAACACCATATATTTT
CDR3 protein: CASSGQGASGNTIYF

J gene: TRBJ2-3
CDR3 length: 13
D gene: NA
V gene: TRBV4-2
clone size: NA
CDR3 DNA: TGTGCCAGCAGCCGGTTGATGGGAGATACGCAGTATTTT
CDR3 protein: CASSRLMGDTQYF

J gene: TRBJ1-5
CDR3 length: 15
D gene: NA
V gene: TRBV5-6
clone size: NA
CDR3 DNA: TGTGCCAGCATCCTGATCGATATCTGCAATCAGCCCCAGCATTTT
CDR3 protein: CASILIDICNQPQHF

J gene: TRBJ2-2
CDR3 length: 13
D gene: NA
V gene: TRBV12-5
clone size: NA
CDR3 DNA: TGTGCTAGTGGTTTGGTCAGTGGAGGGGAGCTGTTTTTT
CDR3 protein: CASGLVSGGELFF

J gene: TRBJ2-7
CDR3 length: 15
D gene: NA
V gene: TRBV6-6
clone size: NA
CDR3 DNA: TGTGCCAGCAGATTCCAAACGGGGTGGGAGTACGAGCAGTACTTC
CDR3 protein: CASRFQTGWEYEQYF